These T cell receptor beta chains were read from a single sample in a study of blood T cell repertoires in COVID-19. Produced via immunoSEQ multiplex PCR; TCRdb's table is partial and in-frame only. The data contain some 110,000 clones, around 80% of them seen just once; the ten biggest clones take up just under 7.5%. The sequencing input was peripheral blood. The receptor source for this set is a man aged 70-80 years with active or convalescent COVID-19. Each CDR3 is given with its conserved first and last residue. D genes are given only for firm matches. Clone sizes are given selectively: once, few, many, or a class where the clone is expanded.

clone_size j_call v_call d_call cdr3_aa cdr3_nt
. TRBJ2-3 TRBV18 TRBD2 CASSGIRGADTQYF TGTGCCAGCTCCGGGATCCGGGGGGCAGATACGCAGTATTTT
. TRBJ2-7 TRBV5-1 TRBD1 CASSLSPDRAYEQYF TGCGCCAGCAGCTTGAGCCCGGACAGGGCCTACGAGCAGTACTTC
. TRBJ2-2 TRBV7-8 TRBD2 CATASRGGFTGELFF TGTGCCACCGCATCCCGGGGGGGTTTCACCGGGGAGCTGTTTTTT
. TRBJ1-2 TRBV28 . CASTLGGVNYGYTF TGTGCCAGCACCCTGGGGGGGGTTAACTATGGCTACACCTTC
. TRBJ2-7 TRBV28 . CASSLAGVTYEQYF TGTGCCAGCAGTTTGGCAGGGGTTACCTACGAGCAGTACTTC
. TRBJ2-7 TRBV6-5 TRBD1 CASSHRGQAYEQYF TGTGCCAGCAGTCACAGGGGCCAAGCCTACGAGCAGTACTTC
. TRBJ2-1 TRBV6-2/TRBV6-3 TRBD2 CASSPGLAGGPEQFF TGTGCCAGCAGTCCGGGACTAGCGGGAGGACCTGAGCAGTTCTTC
few TRBJ2-3 TRBV19 . CASSMGGARIDTQYF TGTGCCAGTAGTATGGGGGGGGCCCGGATCGATACGCAGTATTTT
. TRBJ2-7 TRBV28 . CASFDRPYEQYF TGTGCCAGCTTTGACAGGCCCTACGAGCAGTACTTC
once TRBJ2-7 TRBV19 TRBD1 CASSMAPQGAYYEQYF TGTGCCAGTAGTATGGCCCCACAGGGGGCGTACTACGAGCAGTACTTC
once TRBJ2-3 TRBV28 TRBD1 CASSSRQGPSDTQYF TGTGCCAGCAGTTCAAGACAGGGGCCGAGCGATACGCAGTATTTT
. TRBJ1-2 TRBV24-1 . CATSQDRNYGYTF TGTGCCACCAGTCAAGACAGGAACTATGGCTACACCTTC
. TRBJ1-6 TRBV3-1/TRBV3-2 . CASSQEGVNSPLHF TGTGCCAGCAGCCAAGAAGGGGTCAATTCACCCCTCCACTTT
. TRBJ2-1 TRBV7-9 TRBD1 CASSLGDRIYNEQFF TGTGCCAGCAGCTTAGGGGACAGAATCTACAATGAGCAGTTCTTC
. TRBJ1-4 TRBV6-6 . CASSPGSRATNEKLFF TGTGCCAGCAGTCCAGGTTCCCGTGCAACTAATGAAAAACTGTTTTTT
. TRBJ2-1 TRBV4-1 TRBD1 CASSQGNRGRNEQFF TGCGCCAGCAGCCAAGGAAACAGGGGGCGCAATGAGCAGTTCTTC
once TRBJ2-7 TRBV24-1 . CATSDPTGPSEQYF TGTGCCACCAGTGATCCTACAGGGCCTTCCGAGCAGTACTTC
. TRBJ1-2 TRBV23-1 TRBD1 CASRPTGEGYGYTF TGCGCCAGCAGACCGACAGGGGAAGGGTATGGCTACACCTTC
once TRBJ2-2 TRBV18 TRBD1 CASSLRQGNTGELFF TGTGCCAGCTCACTGCGACAGGGGAACACCGGGGAGCTGTTTTTT
. TRBJ1-5 TRBV19 TRBD1 CASIPRSGGNSNQPQHF TGTGCCAGTATACCTAGGTCAGGGGGAAATAGCAATCAGCCCCAGCATTTT
. TRBJ2-2 TRBV12-5 . CASGRGAGTGELFF TGTGCTAGTGGCAGGGGAGCGGGGACCGGGGAGCTGTTTTTT
. TRBJ1-3 TRBV10-3 . CATLRMGSSGNTIYF TGTGCCACTCTTAGAATGGGGAGCTCTGGAAACACCATATATTTT
once TRBJ2-1 TRBV10-3 . CAISEPVAGEGEQFF TGTGCCATCAGTGAGCCAGTAGCTGGTGAAGGTGAGCAGTTCTTC
. TRBJ2-7 TRBV6-5 . CASNFGYEQYF TGTGCCAGCAACTTCGGCTACGAGCAGTACTTC
. TRBJ1-1 TRBV7-3 . CASSLMGGSEAFF TGTGCCAGCAGCTTAATGGGGGGATCCGAAGCTTTCTTT
. TRBJ2-1 TRBV18 . CASSPQGYSSYNEQFF TGTGCCAGCTCACCCCAGGGGTATAGCTCCTACAATGAGCAGTTCTTC
. TRBJ1-5 TRBV5-1 . CASSLESGYQPQHF TGCGCCAGCAGCTTGGAAAGCGGCTATCAGCCCCAGCATTTT
once TRBJ2-1 TRBV7-2 . CASSSRLDPNEQFF TGTGCCAGCAGCTCCCGACTAGATCCCAATGAGCAGTTCTTC
. TRBJ2-5 TRBV19 TRBD2 CASSRTSGRMETQYF TGTGCCAGTAGTAGGACTAGCGGGAGGATGGAGACCCAGTACTTC
. TRBJ1-1 TRBV5-6 TRBD1 CASSLFSADRDPYTEAFF TGTGCCAGCAGCTTGTTTTCGGCGGACAGGGACCCGTACACTGAAGCTTTCTTT
. TRBJ2-3 TRBV11-3 TRBD2 CASSFASGGADTQYF TGTGCCAGCAGCTTTGCTAGCGGGGGTGCAGATACGCAGTATTTT
. TRBJ2-7 TRBV30 TRBD1 CAWSVGTGGRQEGREQYF TGTGCCTGGAGTGTAGGGACAGGGGGCCGGCAGGAAGGTCGGGAGCAGTACTTC
. TRBJ2-1 TRBV4-1 TRBD2 CASSQSSGRANEQFF TGCGCCAGCAGCCAATCAAGCGGGAGGGCCAATGAGCAGTTCTTC
. TRBJ2-5 TRBV7-6 TRBD1 CASSGPQGPPYF TGTGCCAGCAGCGGTCCACAGGGGCCCCCGTACTTC
. TRBJ2-7 TRBV12-3/TRBV12-4 . CASSLSTTAEQYF TGTGCCAGCAGTTTAAGTACGACAGCAGAGCAGTACTTC
once TRBJ2-1 TRBV20-1 TRBD2 CSASRMLAGIEQFF TGCAGTGCTAGTAGGATGCTAGCGGGAATTGAGCAGTTCTTC
. TRBJ2-7 TRBV29-1 . CSVVVGQGAYEQYF TGCAGCGTTGTGGTAGGGCAGGGCGCCTACGAGCAGTACTTC
. TRBJ1-1 TRBV9 . CASTFGPAGTEAFF TGTGCCAGCACCTTCGGACCGGCGGGAACTGAAGCTTTCTTT
. TRBJ2-3 TRBV7-2 . CASSFQGSTDTQYF TGTGCCAGCAGCTTCCAGGGGAGCACAGATACGCAGTATTTT
. TRBJ1-3 TRBV5-1 . CASSLTNRVSGNTIYF TGCGCCAGCAGCTTGACAAACAGGGTCTCTGGAAACACCATATATTTT
. TRBJ1-4 TRBV3-1/TRBV3-2 TRBD1 CASSLTGGLYEKLFF TGTGCCAGCAGCCTAACAGGGGGACTTTATGAAAAACTGTTTTTT
. TRBJ2-3 TRBV7-3 TRBD2 CASSLMGSGRTSSTDTQYF TGTGCCAGCAGCTTAATGGGAAGCGGGAGGACCTCTAGCACAGATACGCAGTATTTT
. TRBJ1-1 TRBV5-1 . CASSLTANTEAFF TGCGCCAGCAGCTTAACAGCGAACACTGAAGCTTTCTTT
. TRBJ1-2 TRBV5-6 . CASSGYRTVNYGYTF TGTGCCAGCAGCGGATACAGGACGGTCAACTATGGCTACACCTTC
many TRBJ1-5 TRBV4-3 TRBD1 CASSHQTGLDQPQHF TGCGCCAGCAGCCATCAGACAGGGTTGGATCAGCCCCAGCATTTT
once TRBJ2-6 TRBV5-5 . CASSSQGNMANVLTF TGTGCCAGCAGCTCTCAGGGGAATATGGCCAACGTCCTGACTTTC